This is a list of T cell receptor beta chains from one sample in a study of identical twins. From the 5' RACE reads, TCRdb called clonotypes with MiXCR, one entry per CDR3 protein. The data contain 550,000 to 700,000 distinct CDR3 sequences, 21% of them singletons. This same sample was also part of a study on T cells expressing NK-cell markers.

Specimen: PBMCs. All receptors come from a woman younger than 35 in good health. CDR3s include the opening cysteine and the closing phenylalanine or tryptophan. Each record gives: V gene, J gene, D gene, clone size, CDR3 DNA, CDR3 protein. D genes are given only for firm matches. Clone size is stated in some rows and not others, as once, few, many or a class when expanded.

TRBV27	TRBJ2-7	-	-	TGTGCCAGTATATTGGGGGAGCAGTACTTC	CASILGEQYF
TRBV14	TRBJ2-1	-	few	TGTGCCAGCAGCTGGCAAACGATAGGGAATGAGCAGTTCTTC	CASSWQTIGNEQFF
TRBV6-1	TRBJ1-1	-	-	TGTGCCAGCAGTCTCTACCTTGAGGGAGGTACTGAAGCTTTCTTT	CASSLYLEGGTEAFF
TRBV20-1	TRBJ2-3	TRBD2	few	TGCAGTGCTGGGGGGGGGAACCTCGGGGCAGATACGCAGTATTTT	CSAGGGNLGADTQYF
TRBV20-1	TRBJ2-7	TRBD2	few	TGCAGTGCTAGAGATAGCGGGACCCTGTCCGAGCAGTACTTC	CSARDSGTLSEQYF
TRBV12-3/TRBV12-4	TRBJ1-5	-	many	TGTGCCAGCAGCGCGGACGGGATTAGCAATCAGCCCCAGCATTTT	CASSADGISNQPQHF
TRBV5-1	TRBJ2-1	-	few	TGCGCCAGCAGCTTGGGCGGAGCCCAGGTCAATGAGCAGTTCTTC	CASSLGGAQVNEQFF
TRBV5-1	TRBJ1-2	-	few	TGCGCCAGCGCCCGGGACGGTACGTTCCACGATGGCTACACCTTC	CASARDGTFHDGYTF
TRBV20-1	TRBJ2-5	-	few	TGCAGTGCGATTAGCGGTTTCCAAGAGACCCAGTACTTC	CSAISGFQETQYF
TRBV6-1	TRBJ2-5	-	few	TGTGCCAGCAATCCGGGACTCTTACAAGAGACCCAGTACTTC	CASNPGLLQETQYF
TRBV4-2	TRBJ2-1	TRBD2	-	TGTGCCAGCAGCCATGCCTCTAGCGGGGGGGCCATTGAGCAGTTCTTC	CASSHASSGGAIEQFF
TRBV5-1	TRBJ1-2	TRBD1	-	TGCGCCAGCAGCTCTGGGACAGGGGACAACTATGGCTACACCTTC	CASSSGTGDNYGYTF
TRBV9	TRBJ2-5	TRBD1	-	TGTGCCAGCAGCGCCGACAGGGCGATACAAGAGACCCAGTACTTC	CASSADRAIQETQYF
TRBV29-1	TRBJ2-2	TRBD1	few	TGCAGCGCTCTCTCCGGGACAGGGAACACCGGGGAGCTGTTTTTT	CSALSGTGNTGELFF
TRBV7-9	TRBJ1-2	-	once	TGTGCCAGTAATACAGGGAGCAACTATGGCTACACCTTC	CASNTGSNYGYTF
TRBV12-3/TRBV12-4	TRBJ2-3	TRBD2	few	TGTGCCAGCAGTTTACCTAGCGGCAACACAGATACGCAGTATTTT	CASSLPSGNTDTQYF
TRBV10-3	TRBJ2-2	TRBD2	few	TGTGCCATCACTAGCGGTACCGGGGAGCTGTTTTTT	CAITSGTGELFF
TRBV7-9	TRBJ2-1	TRBD1	-	TGTGCCAGCAGCTCCGGGACAGGGTGGTACAATGAGCAGTTCTTC	CASSSGTGWYNEQFF
TRBV20-1	TRBJ2-3	-	-	TGCAGTGCTAGAGGGCGAAGATCGCTTGGGACAGATACGCAGTATTTT	CSARGRRSLGTDTQYF
TRBV6-1	TRBJ1-5	-	many	TGTGCCAGCAGTGAGAGAAGGGTGGGGCAGCCCCAGCATTTT	CASSERRVGQPQHF
TRBV20-1	TRBJ2-7	TRBD1	-	TGCAGTGCTAGAGAGCTGAGGGGACAGGGAAATTACGAGCAGTACTTC	CSARELRGQGNYEQYF
TRBV6-1	TRBJ2-3	-	-	TGTGCCAGCAGTCCAAACCTACCCGGGGGGCGAGATACGCAGTATTTT	CASSPNLPGGRDTQYF
TRBV5-1	TRBJ2-5	-	once	TGCGCCAGCGGCTATACTCAAGAGACCCAGTACTTC	CASGYTQETQYF
TRBV5-1	TRBJ2-4	-	-	TGCGCCAGCAGCCTCGGGGGCCGAGAGAACATTCAGTACTTC	CASSLGGRENIQYF
TRBV29-1	TRBJ2-1	-	few	TGCAGGGTGGGGGTCAATGAGCAGTTCTTC	CRVGVNEQFF
TRBV12-3/TRBV12-4	TRBJ2-7	-	few	TGTGCCAGCAGCGCCCCTAGCGAATACGAGCAGTACTTC	CASSAPSEYEQYF
TRBV29-1	TRBJ2-5	-	few	TGCAGCGTTGAAAGGGGCGCGGACCAAGAGACCCAGTACTTC	CSVERGADQETQYF
TRBV20-1	TRBJ2-7	TRBD2	few	TGCAGTGCTAGAGATGGAGCGGCGGGAGTCAACGAGCAGTACTTC	CSARDGAAGVNEQYF
TRBV29-1	TRBJ2-3	TRBD2	many	TGCAGCGTGGGGGTTGCAGCGGGAGTGGCAGATACGCAGTATTTT	CSVGVAAGVADTQYF
TRBV5-1	TRBJ1-1	TRBD1	-	TGCGCCAGCAGTCTTACAGGGGGGCAGACTGAAGCTTTCTTT	CASSLTGGQTEAFF
TRBV20-1	TRBJ2-3	-	few	TGCAGTGCTAGCCCGGGCGGGACCGGGACAGATACGCAGTATTTT	CSASPGGTGTDTQYF
TRBV6-2/TRBV6-3	TRBJ2-1	-	few	TGTGCCAGCCAATCCCGTTTACTTATGAGCTCCTACAATGAGCAGTTCTTC	CASQSRLLMSSYNEQFF
TRBV7-9	TRBJ1-3	-	-	TGTGCCAGCAGCTCTTCGGGGGAAGGAAACACCATATATTTT	CASSSSGEGNTIYF
TRBV10-3	TRBJ1-3	-	-	TGTGCCATCAGTGGAGACAGGGGAAACACCATATATTTT	CAISGDRGNTIYF
TRBV7-8	TRBJ2-3	-	-	TGTGCCAGCAGCTTAATGGGGGGTCCCGGGCTCAAAGGAGATACGCAGTATTTT	CASSLMGGPGLKGDTQYF
TRBV7-6	TRBJ2-1	-	few	TGTGCCAGCAGCTTAATAGCGGAACACTACAATGAGCAGTTCTTC	CASSLIAEHYNEQFF
TRBV24-1	TRBJ2-3	-	few	TGTGCCACCAGGAGTAGCACAGATACGCAGTATTTT	CATRSSTDTQYF
TRBV7-9	TRBJ2-1	TRBD1	few	TGTGCCAGCAGCCCCCAGGGGGCATATGAGCAGTTCTTC	CASSPQGAYEQFF
TRBV5-5	TRBJ2-1	TRBD1	few	TGTGCCAGCAATTTGGGACAGTACAATGAGCAGTTCTTC	CASNLGQYNEQFF
TRBV15	TRBJ2-1	TRBD2	few	TGTGCCACCAGCAGACGGGGGGGCTCCTACAATGAGCAGTTCTTC	CATSRRGGSYNEQFF
TRBV9	TRBJ2-7	TRBD2	few	TGTGCCAGCAGCGCCTCACTAGCGGGGGGACCCTACGAGCAGTACTTC	CASSASLAGGPYEQYF
TRBV20-1	TRBJ2-3	TRBD1	-	TGCAGTCTTCTCCCAGGACAGGGAGCAGATACGCAGTATTTT	CSLLPGQGADTQYF
TRBV5-1	TRBJ2-5	TRBD2	-	TGCGCCAGCAGCCTCGGCGAGCGGGGGGTCTTTCAAGAGACCCAGTACTTC	CASSLGERGVFQETQYF
TRBV29-1	TRBJ2-7	-	-	TGCAGCGTGTGGTCGATGCCCGCGACTCAAGGCGGGTTTTACGAGCAGTACTTC	CSVWSMPATQGGFYEQYF
TRBV5-1	TRBJ2-1	-	few	TGCGCCAGCAGCTTGGGTCAGTCCGGGCTGTACAATGAGCAGTTCTTC	CASSLGQSGLYNEQFF
TRBV12-3/TRBV12-4	TRBJ2-3	TRBD2	-	TGTGCCAGCAGCTCCCCGGCGGGGGGGCGGGACGATACGCAGTATTTT	CASSSPAGGRDDTQYF
TRBV2	TRBJ2-5	-	-	TGTGCCAGCAGCGACACAGTGGGACGGATGACCCAGTACTTC	CASSDTVGRMTQYF
TRBV5-1	TRBJ2-5	-	few	TGCGCCAGCAGCGCGGGGGCCAAAGAGACCCAGTACTTC	CASSAGAKETQYF
TRBV12-3/TRBV12-4	TRBJ2-1	TRBD2	few	TGTGCCAGCAGTTCGGTTAGCGGGGGTTCCTACAATGAGCAGTTCTTC	CASSSVSGGSYNEQFF
TRBV5-6	TRBJ2-1	-	-	TGTGCCAGCAGCGCCGGGACCATCAGCGATGAGCAGTTCTTC	CASSAGTISDEQFF
TRBV6-1	TRBJ1-5	-	many	TGTGCCAGCAGTGAAGCCGCCGGCAGCTATCAGCCCCAGCATTTT	CASSEAAGSYQPQHF
TRBV7-2	TRBJ1-5	-	many	TGTGCCAGCAGCCCATCTGTCCATAGCAATCAGCCCCAGCATTTT	CASSPSVHSNQPQHF
TRBV29-1	TRBJ2-7	TRBD2	-	TGCAGCGTGGCTCCGGGACTAGCGGGAGGTGGCGAGCAGTACTTC	CSVAPGLAGGGEQYF
TRBV5-1	TRBJ2-5	-	-	TGCGCCAGCAGCTTGATTAAGGGGCTGGAGACCCAGTACTTC	CASSLIKGLETQYF
TRBV9	TRBJ2-1	TRBD2	-	TGTGCCAGCAGGCGATCTCTAGCGGGAGGGCCCAATGAGCAGTTCTTC	CASRRSLAGGPNEQFF
TRBV6-5	TRBJ2-3	TRBD1	-	TGTGCCAGCAGTTACTCGATCGACAGGGGGTCGGATACGCAGTATTTT	CASSYSIDRGSDTQYF
TRBV12-3/TRBV12-4	TRBJ2-7	TRBD1	-	TGTGCCTCCGCCCAGGGGGCTTTCGAGCAGTACTTC	CASAQGAFEQYF
TRBV6-6	TRBJ2-7	-	few	TGTGCCAGCGGATCGAGCTCCTACGAGCAGTACTTC	CASGSSSYEQYF
TRBV5-1	TRBJ2-1	-	many	TGCGCCAGCAGCTTGGGACAGAGTGACAATGAGCAGTTCTTC	CASSLGQSDNEQFF
TRBV6-1	TRBJ1-6	TRBD1	-	TGTGCCAGCACCTTGTCTCGACAGGGGGTCACACCCCTCCACTTT	CASTLSRQGVTPLHF